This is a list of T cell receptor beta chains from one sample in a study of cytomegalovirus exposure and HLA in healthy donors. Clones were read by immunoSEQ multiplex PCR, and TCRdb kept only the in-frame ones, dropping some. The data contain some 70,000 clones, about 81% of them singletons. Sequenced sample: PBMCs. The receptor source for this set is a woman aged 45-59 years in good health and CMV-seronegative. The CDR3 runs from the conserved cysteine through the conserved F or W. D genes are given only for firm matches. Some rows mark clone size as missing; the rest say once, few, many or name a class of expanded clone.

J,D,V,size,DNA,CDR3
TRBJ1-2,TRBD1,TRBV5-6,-,TGTGCCAGCAGCCGTCCCGACAGGGTGAAGGGTGGCTACACCTTC,CASSRPDRVKGGYTF
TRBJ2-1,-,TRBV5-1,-,TGCGCCAGCAGCTATTCCTCCGGGACTGGAAACAATGAGCAGTTCTTC,CASSYSSGTGNNEQFF
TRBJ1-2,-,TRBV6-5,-,TGTGCCAGCAGTTACGGGGGGGGAATAGCTAACTATGGCTACACCTTC,CASSYGGGIANYGYTF
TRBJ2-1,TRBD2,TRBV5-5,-,TGTGCCAGCAGCTTGGGACTAGCGGGAGGGGTACAGGGTGAGCAGTTCTTC,CASSLGLAGGVQGEQFF
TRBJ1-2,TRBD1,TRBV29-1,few,TGCAGCGTTGGGAGGTCGACAGGGGTTAGTGGCTACACCTTC,CSVGRSTGVSGYTF
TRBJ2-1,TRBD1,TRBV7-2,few,TGTGCCAGCAGCTTAACCCTGGACAGGGGCCACAATGAGCAGTTCTTC,CASSLTLDRGHNEQFF
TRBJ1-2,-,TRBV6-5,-,TGTGCCAGCAGTTACTCGAGGGGGAGCTATGGCTACACCTTC,CASSYSRGSYGYTF
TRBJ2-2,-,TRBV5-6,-,TGTGCCAGCAGCCGATTACCGGGACAGAACACCGGGGAGCTGTTTTTT,CASSRLPGQNTGELFF
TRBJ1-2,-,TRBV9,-,TGTGCCAGCAGCGTAGGGAGCAACTATGGCTACACCTTC,CASSVGSNYGYTF
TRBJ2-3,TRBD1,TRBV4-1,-,TGCGCCAGCAGCCAAGCTGGGACAGGAGCCACAGATACGCAGTATTTT,CASSQAGTGATDTQYF
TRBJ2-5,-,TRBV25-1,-,TGTGCCAGCAGTAGAGAGCGGAGGGGGACCCAGTACTTC,CASSRERRGTQYF
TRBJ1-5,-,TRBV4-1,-,TGCGCCAGCAGCCCGACAGGTAGCAATCAGCCCCAGCATTTT,CASSPTGSNQPQHF
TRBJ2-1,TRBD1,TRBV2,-,TGTGCCAGCAGTGAATCCAGGGGGCGCAGCAATGAGCAGTTCTTC,CASSESRGRSNEQFF
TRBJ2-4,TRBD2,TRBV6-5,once,TGTGCCAGCTCTGGGGGGGGTTGGGAAAACATTCAGTACTTC,CASSGGGWENIQYF
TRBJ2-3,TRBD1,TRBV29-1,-,TGCAGCGTTGATATCGACAGGGCTACAGATACGCAGTATTTT,CSVDIDRATDTQYF
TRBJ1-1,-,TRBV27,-,TGTGCCAGCAGTTTATCGGGGGGGAGGTTGAACACTGAAGCTTTCTTT,CASSLSGGRLNTEAFF
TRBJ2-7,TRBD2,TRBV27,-,TGTGCCAGCAGTTTATCTGGTAGCGGGAGGTACGAGCAGTACTTC,CASSLSGSGRYEQYF
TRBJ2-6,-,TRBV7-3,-,TGTGCCAGCAGTCCAGACAGTGGCTCTGGGGCCAACGTCCTGACTTTC,CASSPDSGSGANVLTF
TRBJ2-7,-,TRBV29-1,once,TGCAGCGTTGGGAGCACCTCCTACGAGCAGTACTTC,CSVGSTSYEQYF
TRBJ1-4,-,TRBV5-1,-,TGCGCCAGCAGCCCGACAGCTTCTGGTGAAAAACTGTTTTTT,CASSPTASGEKLFF